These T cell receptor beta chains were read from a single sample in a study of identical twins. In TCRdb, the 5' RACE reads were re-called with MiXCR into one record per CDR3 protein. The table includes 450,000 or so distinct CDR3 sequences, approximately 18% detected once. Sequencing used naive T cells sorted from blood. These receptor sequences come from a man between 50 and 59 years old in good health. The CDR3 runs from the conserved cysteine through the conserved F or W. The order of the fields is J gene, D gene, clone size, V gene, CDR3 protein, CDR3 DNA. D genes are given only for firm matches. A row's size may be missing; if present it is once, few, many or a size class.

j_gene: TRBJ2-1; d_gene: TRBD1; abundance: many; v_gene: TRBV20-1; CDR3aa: CSARSGQGNEQFF; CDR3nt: TGCAGTGCTAGATCGGGACAGGGCAATGAGCAGTTCTTC
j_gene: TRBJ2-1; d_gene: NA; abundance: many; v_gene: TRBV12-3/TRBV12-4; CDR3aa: CASRDTDEQFF; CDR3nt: TGTGCCAGCAGGGATACAGACGAGCAGTTCTTC
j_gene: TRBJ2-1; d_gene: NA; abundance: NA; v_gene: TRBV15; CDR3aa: CATSTQGQGQFF; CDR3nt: TGTGCCACCAGCACCCAGGGGCAAGGGCAGTTCTTC
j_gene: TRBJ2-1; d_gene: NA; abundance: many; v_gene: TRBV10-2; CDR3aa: CASSEGTFRRDEQFF; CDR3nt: TGCGCCAGCAGTGAGGGGACATTCCGGCGCGATGAGCAGTTCTTC
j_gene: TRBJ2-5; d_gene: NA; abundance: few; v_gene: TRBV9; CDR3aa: CASSVLPLWETQYF; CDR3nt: TGTGCCAGCAGCGTATTACCCTTGTGGGAGACCCAGTACTTC
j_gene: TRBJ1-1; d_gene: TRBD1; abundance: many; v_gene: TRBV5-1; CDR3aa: CASSLRQGEGTEAFF; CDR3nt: TGCGCCAGCAGCCTAAGACAGGGGGAGGGCACTGAAGCTTTCTTT
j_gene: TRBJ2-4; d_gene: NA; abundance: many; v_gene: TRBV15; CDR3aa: CATSRDLNIQYF; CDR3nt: TGTGCCACCAGCAGAGATCTAAACATTCAGTACTTC
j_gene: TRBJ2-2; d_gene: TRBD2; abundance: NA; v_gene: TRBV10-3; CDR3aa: CATISLAGGPHTGELFF; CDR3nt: TGTGCCACCATCTCACTAGCGGGAGGGCCTCACACCGGGGAGCTGTTTTTT
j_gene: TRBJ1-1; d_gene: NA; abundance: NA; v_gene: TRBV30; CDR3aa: CAWSGVTKGAFF; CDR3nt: TGTGCCTGGAGTGGCGTGACTAAAGGGGCTTTCTTT
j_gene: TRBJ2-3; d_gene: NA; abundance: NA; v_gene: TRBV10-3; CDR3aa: CAISQPGAGGTDTQYF; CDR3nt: TGTGCCATCAGCCAACCGGGGGCTGGGGGCACAGATACGCAGTATTTT
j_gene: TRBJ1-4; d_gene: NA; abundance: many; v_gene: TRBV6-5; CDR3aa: CASSWSREPNEKLFF; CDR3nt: TGTGCCAGCAGTTGGAGCAGGGAACCGAATGAAAAACTGTTTTTT
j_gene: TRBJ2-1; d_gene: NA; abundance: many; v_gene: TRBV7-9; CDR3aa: CASRGPLEQFF; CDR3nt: TGTGCCAGCAGGGGGCCTCTTGAGCAGTTCTTC
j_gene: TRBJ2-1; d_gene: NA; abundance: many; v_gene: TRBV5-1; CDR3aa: CASSLGVGGRKVHNEQFF; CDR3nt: TGCGCCAGCAGCTTGGGCGTTGGGGGGAGAAAGGTCCACAATGAGCAGTTCTTC
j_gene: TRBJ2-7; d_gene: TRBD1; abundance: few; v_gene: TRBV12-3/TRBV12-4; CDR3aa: CASSRTTGNEQYF; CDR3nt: TGTGCCAGCAGCCGAACGACAGGGAACGAGCAGTACTTC
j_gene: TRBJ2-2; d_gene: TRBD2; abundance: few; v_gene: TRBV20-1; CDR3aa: CSARGTSGTGELFF; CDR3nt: TGCAGTGCTAGAGGGACTAGCGGAACCGGGGAGCTGTTTTTT
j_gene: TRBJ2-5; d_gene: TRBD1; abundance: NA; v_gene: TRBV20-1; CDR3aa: CSATGTGSSETQYF; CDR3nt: TGCAGTGCAACCGGGACAGGGTCATCAGAGACCCAGTACTTC
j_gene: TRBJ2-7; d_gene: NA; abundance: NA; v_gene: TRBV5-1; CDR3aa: CASSFGAGPTYEQYF; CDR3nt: TGCGCCAGCAGCTTTGGCGCGGGTCCGACCTACGAGCAGTACTTC
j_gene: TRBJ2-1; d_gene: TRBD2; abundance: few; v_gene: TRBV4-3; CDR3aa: CASSQEGLAGGYNEQFF; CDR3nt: TGCGCCAGCAGCCAAGAAGGATTAGCGGGGGGCTACAATGAGCAGTTCTTC
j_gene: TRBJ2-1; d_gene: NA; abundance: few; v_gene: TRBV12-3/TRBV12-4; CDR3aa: CASSPPGVTYNEQFF; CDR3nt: TGTGCCAGCAGTCCCCCGGGCGTTACCTACAATGAGCAGTTCTTC
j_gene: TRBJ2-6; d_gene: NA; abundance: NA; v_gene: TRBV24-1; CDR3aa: CATSDRQDRRGANVLTF; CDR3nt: TGTGCCACCAGTGATCGACAGGACCGACGAGGGGCCAACGTCCTGACTTTC
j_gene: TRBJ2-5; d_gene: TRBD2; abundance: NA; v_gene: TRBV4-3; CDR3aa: CASSQDLWASGEGETQYF; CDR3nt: TGCGCCAGCAGCCAAGATCTCTGGGCTAGCGGGGAGGGGGAGACCCAGTACTTC
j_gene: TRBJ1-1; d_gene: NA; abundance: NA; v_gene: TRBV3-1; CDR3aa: CASSRLEEAFF; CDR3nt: TGTGCCAGCAGCCGACTGGAGGAAGCTTTCTTT
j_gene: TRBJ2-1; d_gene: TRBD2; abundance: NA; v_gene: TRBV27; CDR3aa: CASSLGLAGVGNEQFF; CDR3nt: TGTGCCAGCAGTTTAGGGCTAGCGGGAGTTGGCAATGAGCAGTTCTTC
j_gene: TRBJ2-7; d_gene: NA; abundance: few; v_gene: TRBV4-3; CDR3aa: CASSQDIGTYEQYF; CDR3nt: TGCGCCAGCAGCCAAGATATTGGGACCTACGAGCAGTACTTC
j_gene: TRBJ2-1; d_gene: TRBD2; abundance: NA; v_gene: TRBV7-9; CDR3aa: CASSRTSGLAYNEQFF; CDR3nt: TGTGCCAGCAGCCGCACTAGCGGTTTGGCCTACAATGAGCAGTTCTTC
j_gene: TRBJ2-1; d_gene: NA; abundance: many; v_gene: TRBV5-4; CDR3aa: CASSGARGASYNEQFF; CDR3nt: TGTGCCAGCAGTGGAGCGCGGGGAGCCTCCTACAATGAGCAGTTCTTC
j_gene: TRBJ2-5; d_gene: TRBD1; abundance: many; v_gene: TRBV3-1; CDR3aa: CASSRTGFETQYF; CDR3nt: TGTGCCAGCAGCCGGACAGGGTTCGAGACCCAGTACTTC
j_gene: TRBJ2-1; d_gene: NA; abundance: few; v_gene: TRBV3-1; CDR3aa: CASSHNPRHQGEQFF; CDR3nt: TGTGCCAGCAGCCACAATCCCCGACATCAGGGCGAGCAGTTCTTC
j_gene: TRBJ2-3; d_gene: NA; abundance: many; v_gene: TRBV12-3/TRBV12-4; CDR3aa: CASSFHPTDTQYF; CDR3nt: TGTGCCAGCAGTTTTCATCCCACAGATACGCAGTATTTT
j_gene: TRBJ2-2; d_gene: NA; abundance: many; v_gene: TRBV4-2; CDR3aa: CASSPSSPNTGELFF; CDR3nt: TGTGCCAGCAGCCCCTCAAGCCCGAACACCGGGGAGCTGTTTTTT
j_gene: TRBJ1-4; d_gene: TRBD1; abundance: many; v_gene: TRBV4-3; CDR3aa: CASSRGQATNEKLFF; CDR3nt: TGCGCCAGCAGCCGAGGACAGGCAACTAATGAAAAACTGTTTTTT
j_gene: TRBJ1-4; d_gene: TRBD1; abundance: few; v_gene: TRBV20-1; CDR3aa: CSARSGTGDEKLFF; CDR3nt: TGCAGTGCTAGATCCGGGACAGGGGATGAAAAACTGTTTTTT
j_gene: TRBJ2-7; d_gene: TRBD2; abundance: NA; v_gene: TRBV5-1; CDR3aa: CASSKELAGNYEQYF; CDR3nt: TGCGCCAGCAGCAAAGAACTAGCGGGGAACTACGAGCAGTACTTC
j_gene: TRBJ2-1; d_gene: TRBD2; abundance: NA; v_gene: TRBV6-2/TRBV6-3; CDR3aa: CASREGTSGRSYNEQFF; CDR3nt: TGTGCCAGCAGGGAAGGCACTAGCGGGAGGTCCTACAATGAGCAGTTCTTC
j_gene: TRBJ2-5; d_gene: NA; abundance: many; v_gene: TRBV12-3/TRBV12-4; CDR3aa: CASSLKALGGPQYF; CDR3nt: TGTGCCAGCAGTTTAAAGGCCCTAGGGGGGCCCCAGTACTTC
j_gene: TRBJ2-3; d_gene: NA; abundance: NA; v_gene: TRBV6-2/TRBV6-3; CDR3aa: CASSYGPSLHF; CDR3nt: TGTGCCAGCAGTTACGGGCCTAGCTTGCATTTT
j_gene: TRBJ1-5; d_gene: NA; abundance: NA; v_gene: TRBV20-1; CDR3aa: CSARAGVGQPQHF; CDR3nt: TGCAGTGCTAGAGCGGGGGTTGGGCAGCCCCAGCATTTT
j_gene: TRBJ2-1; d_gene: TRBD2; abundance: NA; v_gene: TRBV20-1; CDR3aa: CSARLWGERGVSYNEQFF; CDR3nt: TGCAGTGCTAGACTTTGGGGGGAGCGGGGTGTCTCCTACAATGAGCAGTTCTTC
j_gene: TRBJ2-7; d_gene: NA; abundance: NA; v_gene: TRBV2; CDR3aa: CASSEELAYEQYF; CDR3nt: TGTGCCAGCAGTGAGGAGCTGGCCTACGAGCAGTACTTC
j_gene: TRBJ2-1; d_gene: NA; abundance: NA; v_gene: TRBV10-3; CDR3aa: CAISYRNEQFF; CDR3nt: TGTGCCATCAGTTACAGAAATGAGCAGTTCTTC
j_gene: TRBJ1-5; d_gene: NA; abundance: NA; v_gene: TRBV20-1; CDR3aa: CSARDGVTTRENQPQHF; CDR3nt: TGCAGTGCTAGAGATGGGGTGACGACACGAGAGAATCAGCCCCAGCATTTT
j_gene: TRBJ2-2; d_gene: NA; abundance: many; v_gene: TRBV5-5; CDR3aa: CASTKNGAGELFF; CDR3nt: TGTGCCAGCACCAAGAATGGCGCCGGGGAGCTGTTTTTT
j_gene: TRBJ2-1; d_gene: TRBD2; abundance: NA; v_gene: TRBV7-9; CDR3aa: CASSLVPGLALYEQFF; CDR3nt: TGTGCCAGCAGCTTGGTCCCGGGACTAGCGTTGTATGAGCAGTTCTTC
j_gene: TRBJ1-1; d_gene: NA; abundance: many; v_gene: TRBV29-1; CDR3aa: CSVDWENRLRTEAFF; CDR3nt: TGCAGCGTTGATTGGGAGAACCGCCTTAGGACTGAAGCTTTCTTT
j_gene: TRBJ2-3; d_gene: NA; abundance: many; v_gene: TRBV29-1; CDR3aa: CSTREDTQYF; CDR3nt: TGCAGCACTAGGGAGGATACGCAGTATTTT
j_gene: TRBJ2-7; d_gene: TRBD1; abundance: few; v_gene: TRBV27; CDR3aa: CASSLGGQITYEQYF; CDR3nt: TGTGCCAGCAGTTTAGGGGGACAGATTACCTACGAGCAGTACTTC
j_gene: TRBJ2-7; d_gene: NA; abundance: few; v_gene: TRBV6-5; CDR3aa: CASSSKGLSYEQYF; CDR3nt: TGTGCCAGCAGTTCCAAGGGCCTGTCCTACGAGCAGTACTTC
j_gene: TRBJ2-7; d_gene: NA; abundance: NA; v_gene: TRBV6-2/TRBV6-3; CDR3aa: CASRPLLRGASYEQYF; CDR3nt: TGTGCCAGCAGACCCCTACTTCGCGGGGCCTCCTACGAGCAGTACTTC
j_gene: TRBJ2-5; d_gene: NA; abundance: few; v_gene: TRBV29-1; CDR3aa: CSVDLGALEETQYF; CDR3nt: TGCAGCGTTGATCTGGGGGCACTGGAAGAGACCCAGTACTTC
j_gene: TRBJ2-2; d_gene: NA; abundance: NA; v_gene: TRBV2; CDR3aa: CASRLSAGELFF; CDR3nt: TGTGCCAGCAGACTCTCTGCCGGGGAGCTGTTTTTT
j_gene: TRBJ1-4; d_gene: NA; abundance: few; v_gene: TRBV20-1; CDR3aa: CSARRVREPSDTKEKLFF; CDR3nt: TGCAGTGCTAGAAGAGTCCGGGAACCATCGGACACTAAGGAAAAACTGTTTTTT
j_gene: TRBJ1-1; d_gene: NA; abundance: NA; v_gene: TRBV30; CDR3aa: CAWTDSLGAFF; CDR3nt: TGTGCCTGGACGGACAGTCTCGGTGCTTTCTTT
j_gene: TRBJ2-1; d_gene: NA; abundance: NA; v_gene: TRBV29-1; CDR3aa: CSVARGQGTYNEQFF; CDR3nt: TGCAGCGTCGCCCGCGGTCAGGGGACCTACAATGAGCAGTTCTTC
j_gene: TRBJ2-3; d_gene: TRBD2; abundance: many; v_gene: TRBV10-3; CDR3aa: CAISEVLAGSTDTQYF; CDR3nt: TGTGCCATCAGTGAAGTTTTAGCGGGGAGCACAGATACGCAGTATTTT
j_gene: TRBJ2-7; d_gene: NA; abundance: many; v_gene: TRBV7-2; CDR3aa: CASSLAGDSYEQYF; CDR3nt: TGTGCCAGCAGCTTAGCAGGGGACTCCTACGAGCAGTACTTC
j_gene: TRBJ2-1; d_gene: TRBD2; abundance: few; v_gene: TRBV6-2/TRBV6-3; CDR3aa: CASRTLASSYNEQFF; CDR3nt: TGTGCCAGCAGAACACTAGCGAGCTCCTACAATGAGCAGTTCTTC
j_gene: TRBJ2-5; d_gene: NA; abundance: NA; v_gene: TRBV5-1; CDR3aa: CASSFPKETQYF; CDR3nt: TGCGCCAGCAGTTTTCCAAAAGAGACCCAGTACTTC
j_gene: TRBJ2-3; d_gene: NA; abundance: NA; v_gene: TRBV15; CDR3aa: CATSREGGVTDTQYF; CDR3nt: TGTGCCACCAGCAGAGAAGGGGGAGTCACAGATACGCAGTATTTT
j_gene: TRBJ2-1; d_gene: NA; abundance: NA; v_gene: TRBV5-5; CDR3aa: CASSGTPSGPNEQFF; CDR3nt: TGTGCCAGCAGCGGGACCCCGTCTGGCCCGAATGAGCAGTTCTTC